A selection of T cell receptor beta chains follows, all from one sample in a study of memory CD4+ T cells and cytomegalovirus serostatus. Clones were read by immunoSEQ multiplex PCR, and TCRdb kept only the in-frame ones, dropping some. The sample includes under 45,000 clones, 60% to 85% seen only once; the top ten take roughly 0.6%. Input material: memory CD4+ T cells from blood. These receptor sequences come from an adult in good health and CMV-seronegative. Both conserved end residues are part of each CDR3. D genes are given only for firm matches. For some rows the clone size is stated as once, few or many, or as a class when expanded; others skip it.

D	V	size	J	DNA	CDR3
-	TRBV6-5	once	TRBJ2-3	TGTGCCAGCAGTTATCAGGCTGGGGGCACAGATACGCAGTATTTT	CASSYQAGGTDTQYF
-	TRBV28	-	TRBJ2-2	TGTGCCAGCATCCTGGGCCTTAACACCGGGGAGCTGTTTTTT	CASILGLNTGELFF
TRBD1	TRBV5-1	-	TRBJ2-7	TGCGCCAGCAGCTTGGGACTATTTACCGGGACAGGATACGAGCAGTACTTC	CASSLGLFTGTGYEQYF
-	TRBV5-4	-	TRBJ1-5	TGTGCCAGCTCACAGGGCATTGGGGATCAGCCCCAGCATTTT	CASSQGIGDQPQHF
-	TRBV6-5	-	TRBJ1-5	TGTGCCAGCAGTTACTCCGGGTTTAGAGAGCCCCAGCATTTT	CASSYSGFREPQHF
TRBD1	TRBV19	-	TRBJ2-3	TGTGCCAGCACCCACAGGGGGCGGGAAGATACGCAGTATTTT	CASTHRGREDTQYF
TRBD1	TRBV7-9	once	TRBJ1-1	TGTGCCAGCAGCCTCCAGGGGAGGGGGCCTGAAGCTTTCTTT	CASSLQGRGPEAFF
TRBD1	TRBV7-8	-	TRBJ2-1	TGTGCCAGCAGGAAGGACAGGGGGTCGGATGAGCAGTTCTTC	CASRKDRGSDEQFF
-	TRBV5-4	-	TRBJ2-2	TGTGCCAGCAGTCTGGCGGGCTCCACCGGGGAGCTGTTTTTT	CASSLAGSTGELFF
-	TRBV5-1	-	TRBJ2-2	TGCGCCAGCAGGATGTCCTCTAGGGGCGGTGGCGGGGAGCTGTTTTTT	CASRMSSRGGGGELFF
TRBD1	TRBV2	-	TRBJ1-2	TGTGCCAGCAGTTCGACGACAGGGCTTGGCTACACCTTC	CASSSTTGLGYTF
-	TRBV5-6	-	TRBJ2-6	TGTGCCAGCAGCTTACCAGGGACCGGGGCCAACGTCCTGACTTTC	CASSLPGTGANVLTF
-	TRBV7-2	-	TRBJ2-1	TGTGCCAGCAGCTCACAGACACGATCCTACAATGAGCAGTTCTTC	CASSSQTRSYNEQFF
-	TRBV10-3	-	TRBJ1-4	TGTGCCATCAGTCCGACCGGGGGGAACAATGAAAAACTGTTTTTT	CAISPTGGNNEKLFF
TRBD1	TRBV7-6	-	TRBJ1-1	TGTGCCAGCAGCTTACTCACAGGGGACGCTGAAGCTTTCTTT	CASSLLTGDAEAFF
-	TRBV6-5	-	TRBJ1-1	TGTGCCAGCCGCCTCTGGGGGTTTGGCACTGAAGCTTTCTTT	CASRLWGFGTEAFF
TRBD1	TRBV6-6	once	TRBJ1-2	TGTGCCAGCAGTTACCGGGACAGGGGGCACTATGGCTACACCTTC	CASSYRDRGHYGYTF
-	TRBV30	-	TRBJ2-3	TGTGCCTGGAGTGGGGGGCGGTCAGATACGCAGTATTTT	CAWSGGRSDTQYF
-	TRBV28	-	TRBJ2-7	TGTGCCAGCGGGTTATACGAGCAGTACTTC	CASGLYEQYF
TRBD2	TRBV7-2	-	TRBJ2-5	TGTGCCAGCAGCAAGTACCGTACTAGCGAAGAGACCCAGTACTTC	CASSKYRTSEETQYF
-	TRBV7-9	once	TRBJ1-4	TGTGCCAGCAGCTTATCGCTGGGGTTTATTGAAAAACTGTTTTTT	CASSLSLGFIEKLFF
-	TRBV2	-	TRBJ2-2	TGTGCCAGCAGTGAAGAGAGGGCCGGGGAGCTGTTTTTT	CASSEERAGELFF
-	TRBV6-5	-	TRBJ2-7	TGTGCCAGCAGTTATGGGGTTGGCTACGAGCAGTACTTC	CASSYGVGYEQYF
-	TRBV7-9	-	TRBJ2-7	TGTGCCAGCAGCCGCGGCTCCACCTACGAGCAGTACTTC	CASSRGSTYEQYF
-	TRBV7-3	once	TRBJ2-1	TGTGCCAGCAGCTTCTCCACCGGGCGTACTCCCGGTGGGGGGTACAATGAGCAGTTCTTC	CASSFSTGRTPGGGYNEQFF
-	TRBV4-1	few	TRBJ1-5	TGCGCCAGCAGCCAGGGAACCCATCAGCCCCAGCATTTT	CASSQGTHQPQHF
TRBD1	TRBV6-6	-	TRBJ2-1	TGTGCCAGCAGTGCAGCCGGGACAGGGGGGATTGAGCAGTTCTTC	CASSAAGTGGIEQFF
TRBD1	TRBV7-7	-	TRBJ1-6	TGTGCTAGCAGCGCATACAGGGGTTCACCCCTCCACTTT	CASSAYRGSPLHF
TRBD2	TRBV5-1	once	TRBJ2-3	TGCGCCAGCAGCTTGGAGGCGGGGCGGGGGGCCACAGATACGCAGTATTTT	CASSLEAGRGATDTQYF
-	TRBV19	-	TRBJ1-3	TGTGCCAGCGCGCCGAGACGGGGAAACACCATATATTTT	CASAPRRGNTIYF